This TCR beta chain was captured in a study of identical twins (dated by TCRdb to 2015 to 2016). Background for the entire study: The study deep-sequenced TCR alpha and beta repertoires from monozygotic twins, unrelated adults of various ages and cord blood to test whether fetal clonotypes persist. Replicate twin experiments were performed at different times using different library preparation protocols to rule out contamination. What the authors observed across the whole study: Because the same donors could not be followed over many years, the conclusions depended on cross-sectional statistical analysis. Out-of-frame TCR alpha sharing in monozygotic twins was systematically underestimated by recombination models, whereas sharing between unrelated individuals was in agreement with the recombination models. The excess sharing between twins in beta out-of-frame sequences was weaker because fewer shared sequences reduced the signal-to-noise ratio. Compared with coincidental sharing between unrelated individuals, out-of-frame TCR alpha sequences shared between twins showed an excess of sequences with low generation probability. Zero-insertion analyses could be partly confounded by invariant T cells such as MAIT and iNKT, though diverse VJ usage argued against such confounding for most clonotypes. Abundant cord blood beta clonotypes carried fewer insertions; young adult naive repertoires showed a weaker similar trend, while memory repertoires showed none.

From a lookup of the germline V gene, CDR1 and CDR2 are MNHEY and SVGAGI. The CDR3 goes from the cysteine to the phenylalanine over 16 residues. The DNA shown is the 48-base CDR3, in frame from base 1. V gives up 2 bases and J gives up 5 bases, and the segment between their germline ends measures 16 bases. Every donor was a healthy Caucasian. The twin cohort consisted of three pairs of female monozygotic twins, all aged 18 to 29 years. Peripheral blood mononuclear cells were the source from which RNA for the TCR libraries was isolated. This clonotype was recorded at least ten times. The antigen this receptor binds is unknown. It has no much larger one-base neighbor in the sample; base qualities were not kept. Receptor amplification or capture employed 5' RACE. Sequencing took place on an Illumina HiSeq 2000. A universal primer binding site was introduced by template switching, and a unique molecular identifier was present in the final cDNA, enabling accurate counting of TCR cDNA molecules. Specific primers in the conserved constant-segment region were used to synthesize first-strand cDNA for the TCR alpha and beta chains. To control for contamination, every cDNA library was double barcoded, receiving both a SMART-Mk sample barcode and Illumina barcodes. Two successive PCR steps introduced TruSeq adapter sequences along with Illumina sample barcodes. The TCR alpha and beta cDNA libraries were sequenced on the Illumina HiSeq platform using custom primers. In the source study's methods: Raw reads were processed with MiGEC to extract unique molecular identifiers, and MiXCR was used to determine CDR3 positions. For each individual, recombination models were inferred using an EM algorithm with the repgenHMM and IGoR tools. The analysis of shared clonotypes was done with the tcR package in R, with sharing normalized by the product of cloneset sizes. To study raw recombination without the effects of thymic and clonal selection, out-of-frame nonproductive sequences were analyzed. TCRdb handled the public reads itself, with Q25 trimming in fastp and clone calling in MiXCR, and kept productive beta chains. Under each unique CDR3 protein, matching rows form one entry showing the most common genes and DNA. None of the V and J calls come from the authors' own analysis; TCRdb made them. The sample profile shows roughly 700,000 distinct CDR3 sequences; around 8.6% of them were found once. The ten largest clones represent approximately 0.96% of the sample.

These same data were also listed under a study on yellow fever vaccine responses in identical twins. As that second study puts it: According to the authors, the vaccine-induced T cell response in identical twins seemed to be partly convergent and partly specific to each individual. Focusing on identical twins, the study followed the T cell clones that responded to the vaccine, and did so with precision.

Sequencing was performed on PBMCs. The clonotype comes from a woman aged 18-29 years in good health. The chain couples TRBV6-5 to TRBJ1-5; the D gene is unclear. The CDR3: CASSYLNGRSDQPQHF. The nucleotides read TGTGCCAGCAGTTACCTCAATGGCAGGTCCGATCAGCCCCAGCATTTT.